This T cell receptor beta chain was recorded in a study of cytomegalovirus exposure and HLA in healthy donors. Study-wide background: Around 89 million unique TCRs from HLA-typed donors made up an early data release.

CDR1 is SGHVS, CDR2 FQNEAQ, per germline. The J segment lost 0 bases and the V segment lost 4 bases, leaving 5 bases of the junction unmatched. CDR3 size: 16 residues. The PCR had 60 Vbeta and 13 Jbeta primers. Repertoires were generated with immunoSEQ multiplex PCR, while TCRdb's copy carries only in-frame clones and drops some. Among around 120,000 clones listed, 81% were seen once. The rearrangement uses TRBV7-8 and TRBJ1-5; TRBD1 matches 8 bases. The TCR sequence derives from a man between 18 and 35 years old in good health and CMV-seronegative. Sequencing was carried out using PBMCs. CDR3 sequence reads: CASSSYRGTSNQPQHF. Written as DNA, the CDR3 is TGTGCCAGCAGCTCTTACAGGGGGACTAGCAATCAGCCCCAGCATTTT.